The source of this T cell receptor beta chain is a study of blood T cell repertoires in COVID-19. The wider study: PBMCs, B-cell-depleted T cells, or T cells provided the cDNA or gDNA that made up the material.

Methods used by the authors: Estimated nucleated cell counts came from reference gene primer amplification. Libraries were prepared by immunoSEQ multiplex PCR; TCRdb keeps only in-frame clonotypes and omits some of them. Clone size and V and J calls were adopted from that table, with D and trimming inferred from the DNA. Seen here are about 180,000 clones, roughly 83% observed once, and the top ten hold more than 1.5%. Sequenced: peripheral blood. This clonotype was obtained from a human donor in a cohort sampled during active COVID-19.

The CDR3 DNA reads as TGTGCCAGCAGCTTACAGGGCTGGGGAGGGGGCTACGAGCAGTACTTC. The encoded protein is CASSLQGWGGGYEQYF. The rearrangement uses TRBV11-2 and TRBJ2-7; possibly TRBD2 for D (7 bases). Trimming pared 2 bases from V and 3 bases from J, leaving 17 bases between. The CDR3 consists of 16 residues. CDR1 is SGHAT, CDR2 FQNNGV, per germline.